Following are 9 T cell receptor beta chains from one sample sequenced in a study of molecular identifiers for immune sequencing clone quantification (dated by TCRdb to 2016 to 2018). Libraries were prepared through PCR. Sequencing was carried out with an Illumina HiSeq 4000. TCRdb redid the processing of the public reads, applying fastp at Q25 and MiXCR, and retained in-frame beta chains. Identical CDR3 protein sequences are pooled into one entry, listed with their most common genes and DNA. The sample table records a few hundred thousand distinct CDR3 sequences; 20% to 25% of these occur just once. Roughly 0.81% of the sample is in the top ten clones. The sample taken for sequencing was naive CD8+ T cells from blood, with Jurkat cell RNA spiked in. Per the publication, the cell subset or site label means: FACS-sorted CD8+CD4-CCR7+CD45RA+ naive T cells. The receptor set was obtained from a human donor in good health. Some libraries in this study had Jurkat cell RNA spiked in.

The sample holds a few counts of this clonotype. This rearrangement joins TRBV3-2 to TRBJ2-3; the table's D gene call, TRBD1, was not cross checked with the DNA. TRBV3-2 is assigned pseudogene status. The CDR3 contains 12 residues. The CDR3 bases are TGTGCCAGCCCACCAGGGGGCCGGCGTCGGTATTTT. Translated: CASPPGGRRRYF.

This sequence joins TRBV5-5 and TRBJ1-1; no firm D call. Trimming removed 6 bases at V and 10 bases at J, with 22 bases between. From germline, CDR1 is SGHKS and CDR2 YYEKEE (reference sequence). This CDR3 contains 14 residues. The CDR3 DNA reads TGTGCCAGCATATCAACCTCCACTCCCGAAGGAGCTTTCTTT. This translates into CASISTSTPEGAFF.

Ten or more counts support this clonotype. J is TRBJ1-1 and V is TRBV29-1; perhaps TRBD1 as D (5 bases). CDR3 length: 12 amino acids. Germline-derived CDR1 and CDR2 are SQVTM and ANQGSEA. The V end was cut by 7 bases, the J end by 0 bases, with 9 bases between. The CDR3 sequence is CSGKTVNTEAFF. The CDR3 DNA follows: TGCAGCGGGAAGACAGTGAACACTGAAGCTTTCTTT.

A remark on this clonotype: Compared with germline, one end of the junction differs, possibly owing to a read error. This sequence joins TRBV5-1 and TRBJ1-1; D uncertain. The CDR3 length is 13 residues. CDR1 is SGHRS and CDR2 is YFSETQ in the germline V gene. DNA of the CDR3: TGCGCCAGCAGCTTAGAGGGAACCACTGAAGCTCTCTTT. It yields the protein CASSLEGTTEALF.

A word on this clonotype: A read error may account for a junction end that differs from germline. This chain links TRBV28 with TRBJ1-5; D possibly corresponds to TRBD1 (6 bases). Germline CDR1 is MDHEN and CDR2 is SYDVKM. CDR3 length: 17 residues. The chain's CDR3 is CASTKRGGEAGNQPQHF. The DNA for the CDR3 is TGCGCCAGCACCAAAAGGGGGGGGGAGGCAGGCAATCAGCCCCAGCATTTT.

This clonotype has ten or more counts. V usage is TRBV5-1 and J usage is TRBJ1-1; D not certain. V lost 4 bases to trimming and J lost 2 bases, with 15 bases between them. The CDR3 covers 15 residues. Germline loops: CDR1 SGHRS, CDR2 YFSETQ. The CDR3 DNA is TGCGCCAGCAGCAAGGCTACAATGGGAAACACTGAAGCTTTCTTT. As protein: CASSKATMGNTEAFF.

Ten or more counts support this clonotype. This CDR3 is CASSPGLRLYEQYF. The DNA of the CDR3 is TGTGCCAGCAGCCCAGGACTACGCTTATACGAGCAGTACTTC. V usage is TRBV2 and J usage is TRBJ2-7; the D gene is possibly TRBD2 (6 bases). V lost 6 bases to trimming and J lost 4 bases, with 16 bases between them. Germline CDR1 SNHLY, CDR2 FYNNEI. This CDR3 is 14 amino acids long.

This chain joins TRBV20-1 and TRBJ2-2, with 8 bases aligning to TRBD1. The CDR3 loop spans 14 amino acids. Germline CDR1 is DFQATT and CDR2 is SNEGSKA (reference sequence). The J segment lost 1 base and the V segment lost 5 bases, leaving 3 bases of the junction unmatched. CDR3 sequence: CSAVGQGNTGELFF. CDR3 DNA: TGCAGTGCTGTCGGACAGGGGAACACCGGGGAGCTGTTTTTT.

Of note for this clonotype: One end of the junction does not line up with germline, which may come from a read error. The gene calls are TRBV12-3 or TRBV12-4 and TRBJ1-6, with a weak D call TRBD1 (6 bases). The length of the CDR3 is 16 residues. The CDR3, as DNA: TGTGCCAGCACCCAGAAGGGGGGAGGGGATAATCCACCCCTCCACTTT. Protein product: CASTQKGGGDNPPLHF.